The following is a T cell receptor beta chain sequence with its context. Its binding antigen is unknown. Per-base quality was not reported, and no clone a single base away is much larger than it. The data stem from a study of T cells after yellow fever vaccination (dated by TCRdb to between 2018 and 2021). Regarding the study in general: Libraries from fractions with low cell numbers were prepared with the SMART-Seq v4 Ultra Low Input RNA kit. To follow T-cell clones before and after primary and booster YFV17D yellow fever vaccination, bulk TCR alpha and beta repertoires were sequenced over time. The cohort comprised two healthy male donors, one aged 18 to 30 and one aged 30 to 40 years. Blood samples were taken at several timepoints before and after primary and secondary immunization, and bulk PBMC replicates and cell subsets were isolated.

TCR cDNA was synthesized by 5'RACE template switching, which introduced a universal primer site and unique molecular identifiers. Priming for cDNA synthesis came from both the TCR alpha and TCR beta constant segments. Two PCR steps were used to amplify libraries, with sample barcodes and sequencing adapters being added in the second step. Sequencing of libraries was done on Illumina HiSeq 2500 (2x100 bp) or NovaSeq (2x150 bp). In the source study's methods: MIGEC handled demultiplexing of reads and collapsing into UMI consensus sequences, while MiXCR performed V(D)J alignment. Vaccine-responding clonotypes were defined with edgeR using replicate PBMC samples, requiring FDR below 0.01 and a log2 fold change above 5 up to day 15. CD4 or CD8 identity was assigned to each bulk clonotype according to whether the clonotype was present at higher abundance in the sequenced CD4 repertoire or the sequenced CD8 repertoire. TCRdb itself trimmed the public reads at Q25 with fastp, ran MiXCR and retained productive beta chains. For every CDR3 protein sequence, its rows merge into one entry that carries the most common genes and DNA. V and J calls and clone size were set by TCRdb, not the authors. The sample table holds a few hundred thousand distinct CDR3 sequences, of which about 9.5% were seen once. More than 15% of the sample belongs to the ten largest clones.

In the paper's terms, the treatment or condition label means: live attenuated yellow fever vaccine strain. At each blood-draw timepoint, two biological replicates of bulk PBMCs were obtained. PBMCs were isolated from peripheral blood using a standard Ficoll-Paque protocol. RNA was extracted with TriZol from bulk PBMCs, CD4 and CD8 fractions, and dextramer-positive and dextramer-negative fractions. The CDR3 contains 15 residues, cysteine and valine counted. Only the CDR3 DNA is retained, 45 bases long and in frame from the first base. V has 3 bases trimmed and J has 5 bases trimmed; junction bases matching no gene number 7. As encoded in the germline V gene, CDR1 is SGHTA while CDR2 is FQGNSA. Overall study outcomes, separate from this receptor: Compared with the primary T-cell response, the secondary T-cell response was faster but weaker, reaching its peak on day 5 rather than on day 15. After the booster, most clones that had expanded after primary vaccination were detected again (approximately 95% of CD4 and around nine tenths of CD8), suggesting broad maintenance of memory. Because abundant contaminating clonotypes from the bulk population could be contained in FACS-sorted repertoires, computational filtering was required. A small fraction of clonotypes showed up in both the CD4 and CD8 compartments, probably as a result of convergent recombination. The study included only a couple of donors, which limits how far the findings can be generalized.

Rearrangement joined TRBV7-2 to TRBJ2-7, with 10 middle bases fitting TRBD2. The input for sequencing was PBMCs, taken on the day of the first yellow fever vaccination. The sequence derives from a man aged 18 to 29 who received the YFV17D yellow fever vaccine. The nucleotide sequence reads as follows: TGTGCCAGCAGCTTGGTGTCTAGCGGGGGCCACGAGCAGTACGTC. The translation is CASSLVSSGGHEQYV.